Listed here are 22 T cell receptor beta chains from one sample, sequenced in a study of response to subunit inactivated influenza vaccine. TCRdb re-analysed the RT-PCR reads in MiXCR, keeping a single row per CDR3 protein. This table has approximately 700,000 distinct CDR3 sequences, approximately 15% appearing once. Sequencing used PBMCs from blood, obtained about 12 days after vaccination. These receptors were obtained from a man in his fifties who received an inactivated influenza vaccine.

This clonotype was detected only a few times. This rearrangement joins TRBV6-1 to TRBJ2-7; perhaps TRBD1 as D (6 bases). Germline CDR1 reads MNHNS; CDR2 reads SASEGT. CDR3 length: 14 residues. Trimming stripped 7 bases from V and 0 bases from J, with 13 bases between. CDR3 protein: CASTADRPSYEQYF. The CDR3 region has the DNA TGTGCCAGCACGGCGGACAGACCCTCCTACGAGCAGTACTTC.

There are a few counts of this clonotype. CDR3 nucleotides: TGTGCCAGCTCAGCCCTCCCCGGGACCGTCTACGAGCAGTACTTC. It yields the protein CASSALPGTVYEQYF. V and J are TRBV18 and TRBJ2-7; the D gene could be TRBD1 or TRBD2 (5 bases each). V lost 5 bases to trimming and J lost 3 bases, with 17 bases between them. This CDR3 has 15 residues. CDR1 is KGHSH, CDR2 LQKENI, per germline.

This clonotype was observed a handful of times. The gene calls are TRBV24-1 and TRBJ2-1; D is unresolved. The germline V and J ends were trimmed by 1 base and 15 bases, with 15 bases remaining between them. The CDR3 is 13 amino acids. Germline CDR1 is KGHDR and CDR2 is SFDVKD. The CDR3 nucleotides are TGTGCCACCAGTGATTTTCTAGGTAGGATGCTGTTCTTC. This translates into CATSDFLGRMLFF.

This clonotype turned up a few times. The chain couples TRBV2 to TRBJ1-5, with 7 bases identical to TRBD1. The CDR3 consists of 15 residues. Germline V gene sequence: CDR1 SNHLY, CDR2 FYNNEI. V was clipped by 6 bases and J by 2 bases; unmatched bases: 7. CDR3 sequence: CASSRQGFGNQPQHF. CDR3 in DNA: TGTGCCAGCAGCAGACAGGGCTTTGGCAATCAGCCCCAGCATTTT.

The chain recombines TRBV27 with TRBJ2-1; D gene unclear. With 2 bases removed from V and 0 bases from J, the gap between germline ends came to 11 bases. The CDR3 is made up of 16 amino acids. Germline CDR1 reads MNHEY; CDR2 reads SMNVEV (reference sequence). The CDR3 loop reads CASSLDTTYSYNEQFF. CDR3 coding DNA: TGTGCCAGCAGTTTAGACACTACCTACTCCTACAATGAGCAGTTCTTC.

The CDR3 sequence is CASSVQGTRDHEQYF. The CDR3 nucleotides read TGTGCCAGCAGTGTACAGGGGACCAGGGACCACGAGCAGTACTTC. The chain uses TRBV6-1 and TRBJ2-7; TRBD1 matches at 7 bases. The V segment lost 4 bases and the J segment 5 bases; nucleotides outside the gene matches: 11. The germline V gene has CDR1 MNHNS and CDR2 SASEGT. The CDR3 has 15 amino acids.

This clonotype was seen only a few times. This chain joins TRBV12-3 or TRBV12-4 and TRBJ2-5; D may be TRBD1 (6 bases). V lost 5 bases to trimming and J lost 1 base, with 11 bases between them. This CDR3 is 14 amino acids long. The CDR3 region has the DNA TGTGCCAGCAGTGAAATGACAGGCCAAGAGACCCAGTACTTC. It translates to CASSEMTGQETQYF.

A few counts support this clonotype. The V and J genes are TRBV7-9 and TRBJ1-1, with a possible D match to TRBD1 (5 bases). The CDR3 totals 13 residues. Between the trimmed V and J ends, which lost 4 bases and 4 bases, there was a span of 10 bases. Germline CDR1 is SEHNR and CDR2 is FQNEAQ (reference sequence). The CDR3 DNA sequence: TGTGCCAGCAGCTGGAAAGGGGCCACTGAAGCTTTCTTT. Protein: CASSWKGATEAFF.

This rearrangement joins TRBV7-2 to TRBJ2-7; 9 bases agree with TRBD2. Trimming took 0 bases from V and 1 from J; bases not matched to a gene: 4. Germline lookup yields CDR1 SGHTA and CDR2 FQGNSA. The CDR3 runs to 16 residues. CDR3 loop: CASSLARSGGSYEQYF. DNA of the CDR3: TGTGCCAGCAGCTTAGCGCGTAGCGGGGGATCCTACGAGCAGTACTTC.

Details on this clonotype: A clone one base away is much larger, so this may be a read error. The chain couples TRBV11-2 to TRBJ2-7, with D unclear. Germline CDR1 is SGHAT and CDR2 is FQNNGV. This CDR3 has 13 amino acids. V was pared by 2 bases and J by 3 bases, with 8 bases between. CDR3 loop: CASSLTAIYEQYF. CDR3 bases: TGTGCCAGCAGCTTAACAGCGATCTACGAGCAGTACTTC.

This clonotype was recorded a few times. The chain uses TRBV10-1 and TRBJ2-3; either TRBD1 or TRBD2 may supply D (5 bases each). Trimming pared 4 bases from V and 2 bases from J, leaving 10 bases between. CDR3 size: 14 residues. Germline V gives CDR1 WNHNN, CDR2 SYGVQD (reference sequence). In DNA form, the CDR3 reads TGCGCCAGCAGTGTATCGGGGACCACAGATACGCAGTATTTT. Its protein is CASSVSGTTDTQYF.

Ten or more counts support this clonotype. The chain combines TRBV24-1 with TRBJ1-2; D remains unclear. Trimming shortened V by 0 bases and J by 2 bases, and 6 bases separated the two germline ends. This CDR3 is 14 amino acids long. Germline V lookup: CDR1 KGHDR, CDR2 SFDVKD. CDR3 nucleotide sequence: TGTGCCACCAGTGATTTGCGGGCCAACTATGGCTACACCTTC. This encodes CATSDLRANYGYTF.

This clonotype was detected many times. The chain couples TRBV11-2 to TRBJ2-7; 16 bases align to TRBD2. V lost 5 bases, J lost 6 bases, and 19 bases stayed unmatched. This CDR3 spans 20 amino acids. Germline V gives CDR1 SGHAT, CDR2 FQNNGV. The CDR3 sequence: CASSLKVAGLAGGRWSEQYF. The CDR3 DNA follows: TGTGCCAGCAGCCTAAAGGTGGCGGGACTAGCGGGGGGGCGGTGGTCCGAGCAGTACTTC.

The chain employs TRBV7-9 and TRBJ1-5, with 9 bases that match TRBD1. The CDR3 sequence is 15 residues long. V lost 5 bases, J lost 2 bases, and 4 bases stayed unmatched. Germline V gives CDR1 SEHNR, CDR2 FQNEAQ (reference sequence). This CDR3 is CASSQTGGGNQPQHF. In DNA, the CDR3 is TGTGCCAGCAGCCAGACAGGGGGAGGCAATCAGCCCCAGCATTTT.

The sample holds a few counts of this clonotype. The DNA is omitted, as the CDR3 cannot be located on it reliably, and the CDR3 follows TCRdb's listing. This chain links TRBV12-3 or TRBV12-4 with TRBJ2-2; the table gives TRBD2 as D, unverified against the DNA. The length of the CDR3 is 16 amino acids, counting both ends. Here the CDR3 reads CASSAGTTPSGGELFF.

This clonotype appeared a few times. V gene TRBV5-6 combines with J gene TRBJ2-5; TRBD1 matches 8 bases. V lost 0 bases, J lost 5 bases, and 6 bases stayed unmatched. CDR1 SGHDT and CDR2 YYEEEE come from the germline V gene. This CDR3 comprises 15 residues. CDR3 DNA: TGTGCCAGCAGCTTGGTCAGGGGGCGCAGGGAGACCCAGTACTTC. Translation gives CASSLVRGRRETQYF.

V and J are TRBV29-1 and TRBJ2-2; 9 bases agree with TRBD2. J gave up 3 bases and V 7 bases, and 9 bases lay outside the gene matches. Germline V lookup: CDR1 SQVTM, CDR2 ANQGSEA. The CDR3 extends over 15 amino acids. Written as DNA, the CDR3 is TGCAGCGCCCGTAGCGGGAGCGGCGACACCGGGGAGCTGTTTTTT. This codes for CSARSGSGDTGELFF.

CDR3 sequence reads: CSVEVFQGSETQYF. CDR3 sequence (DNA): TGCAGCGTTGAAGTTTTTCAGGGTTCGGAGACCCAGTACTTC. This chain links TRBV29-1 with TRBJ2-5; D is possibly TRBD1 (5 bases). Per the germline V gene, CDR1 is SQVTM and CDR2 is ANQGSEA. Deletions cut 1 base from V and 5 bases from J, with 14 bases between. This CDR3 spans 14 amino acids. Variable domain in full (rest from reference TRBV29-1 and TRBJ2-5): SAVISQKPSRDICQRGTSLTIQCQVDSQVTMMFWYRQQPGQSLTLIATANQGSEATYESGFVIDKFPISRPNLTFSTLTVSNMSPEDSSIYLCSVEVFQGSETQYFGPGTRLLVL.

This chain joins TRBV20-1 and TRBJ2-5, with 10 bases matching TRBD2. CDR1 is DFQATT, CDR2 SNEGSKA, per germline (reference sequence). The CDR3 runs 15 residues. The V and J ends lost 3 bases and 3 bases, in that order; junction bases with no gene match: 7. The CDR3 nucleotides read TGCAGTGCTAGGCCGGGACTAGCGATAGAAGAGACCCAGTACTTC. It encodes CSARPGLAIEETQYF.

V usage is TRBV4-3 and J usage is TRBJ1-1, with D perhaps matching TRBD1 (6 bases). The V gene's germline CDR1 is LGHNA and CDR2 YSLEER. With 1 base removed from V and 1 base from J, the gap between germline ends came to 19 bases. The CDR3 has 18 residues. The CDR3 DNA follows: TGCGCCAGCAGCCAAGGGGTGACAGGCTTTTTCCCGAACACTGAAGCTTTCTTT. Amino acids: CASSQGVTGFFPNTEAFF.

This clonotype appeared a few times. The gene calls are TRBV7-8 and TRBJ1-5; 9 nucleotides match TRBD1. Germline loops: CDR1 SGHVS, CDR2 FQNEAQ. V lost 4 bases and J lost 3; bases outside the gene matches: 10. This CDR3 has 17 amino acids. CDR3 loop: CASSSDRGRHVNQPQHF. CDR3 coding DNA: TGTGCCAGCAGCTCGGACAGGGGAAGACACGTCAATCAGCCCCAGCATTTT.

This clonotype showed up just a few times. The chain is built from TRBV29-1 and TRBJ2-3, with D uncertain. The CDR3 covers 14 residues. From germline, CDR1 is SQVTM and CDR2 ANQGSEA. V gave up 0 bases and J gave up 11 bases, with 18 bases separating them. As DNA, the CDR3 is TGCAGCGTTGAAGATCAGGTGGTCCCCCTCGGGCAGTATTTT. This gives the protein CSVEDQVVPLGQYF.